The clone carrying this TCR beta chain was found a few times. Its antigen is not identified. This specimen comes from a study of response to subunit inactivated influenza vaccine. TCRdb re-analysed the RT-PCR reads in MiXCR, keeping a single row per CDR3 protein. The table includes under 950,000 distinct CDR3 sequences, roughly 20% detected once. Study-level results: It was the authors' suggestion that each seasonal influenza vaccination recruits few new T cells.

V was cut by 1 base and J by 0 bases, with 7 bases left in between. The CDR3 loop spans 15 amino acids. Per the germline V gene, CDR1 is SEHNR and CDR2 is FQNEAQ (reference sequence). The receptor's source is a man aged 45-60 years who received an inactivated influenza vaccine. The rearrangement uses TRBV7-9 and TRBJ2-1; D is uncertain. This specimen was PBMCs from blood, taken about 5 days after vaccination. CDR3: CASSLGSPSYNEQFF. CDR3 coding DNA: TGTGCCAGCAGCTTAGGGAGTCCCTCCTACAATGAGCAGTTCTTC.